The sample holds many counts of the clone carrying this T cell receptor (beta chain). Its antigen is as yet unknown. This sample was included in a study of response to subunit inactivated influenza vaccine. Study-wide results and limits: Researchers suggested that each seasonal influenza vaccination recruits few new T cells.

TCRdb analysed the RT-PCR reads with MiXCR anew, one entry per CDR3 protein. The sample contains about 700,000 distinct CDR3 sequences, over 11% of which appear only once. The source was PBMCs from blood, collected around two weeks before vaccination. The clonotype comes from a man aged 50-60 years who received an inactivated influenza vaccine.

The CDR3 spells CASSDGTATDTQYF. The CDR3 DNA is TGTGCCAGCAGTGACGGGACAGCCACAGATACGCAGTATTTT. This rearrangement joins TRBV6-4 to TRBJ2-3, with 7 bases identical to TRBD1. The CDR3 covers 14 residues. V gave up 2 bases and J gave up 2 bases; unmatched junction bases: 1. The germline gives CDR1 MRHNA, CDR2 SNTAGT.